These 10 T cell receptor beta chains originate from one sample sequenced in a study of blood T cells in healthy people across ages. With a J-beta primer mix and a sample-barcoded 5' primer, a second PCR ran about 7 to 11 cycles. TCRdb re-called the 5' RACE reads through MiXCR, storing one row per CDR3 protein. The top ten hold about 18% of the sample, which has 850,000 or so distinct CDR3 sequences, under 30% seen once. The sample consisted of blood. The receptors stem from a woman of 80 years or more in good health.

Notes on this clonotype: The conserved phenylalanine or tryptophan is not found at the CDR3 terminus, so this likely reflects a read error. The chain links TRBV19 to TRBJ2-3; D is unresolved. The CDR3 extends over 14 amino acids. CDR1 is LNHDA and CDR2 is SQIVND in the germline V gene (reference sequence). Trimming cost V 3 bases and J 4 bases, with 11 bases left between them. The CDR3, as DNA: TGTGCCAGTAGTATCGGAAGTCGGGCAGATACGCAGTATGTT. This sequence encodes CASSIGSRADTQYV.

This clonotype was detected many times. This rearrangement joins TRBV29-1 to TRBJ2-3, with D perhaps matching TRBD1 or TRBD2 (5 bases each). The V and J ends lost 7 bases and 5 bases respectively, with 16 bases between them. The CDR3 extends over 13 amino acids. Germline V lookup: CDR1 SQVTM, CDR2 ANQGSEA. DNA for the CDR3: TGCAGCGGAGACGGGGCCGGTAAAGATACGCAGTATTTT. Translated: CSGDGAGKDTQYF.

This clonotype was counted many times. The CDR3 here is CASSYEQYF. CDR3 sequence (DNA): TGTGCCAGCAGTTACGAGCAGTACTTC. The chain recombines TRBV6-2 or TRBV6-3 with TRBJ2-7; D is undetermined. V gave up 2 bases and J gave up 7 bases, with 0 bases separating them. CDR1 is MNHEY, CDR2 SVGEGT, per germline. CDR3 size: 9 residues.

Many counts were recorded for this clonotype. The V and J genes are TRBV7-2 and TRBJ2-3; 9 bases fit TRBD2. Germline CDR1 is SGHTA and CDR2 is FQGNSA. With 5 bases clipped from V and 6 bases from J, the junction kept 12 bases outside the gene matches. This CDR3 is 16 amino acids long. The CDR3 sequence is CASSPRLAGSSDTQYF. Here the CDR3 DNA reads TGTGCCAGCAGCCCTCGTCTAGCGGGGAGTTCCGATACGCAGTATTTT.

As to this clonotype: Just one base apart from a much larger clone, this may be a read error. The CDR3 protein is CASSLSRGGSYEQCF. CDR3 in DNA: TGTGCCAGCAGTTTATCCAGGGGAGGATCCTACGAGCAGTGCTTC. The chain carries TRBV27 and TRBJ2-7; D assignment may be TRBD1 or TRBD2 (6 bases each). CDR3 length: 15 residues. Looked up from germline, CDR1 is MNHEY and CDR2 is SMNVEV (reference sequence).

The chain carries TRBV4-1 and TRBJ2-6; 9 nucleotides line up with TRBD1. The V and J ends lost 4 bases and 1 base, in that order; junction bases with no gene match: 11. The CDR3 totals 19 residues. Looked up from germline, CDR1 is MGHRA and CDR2 is YSYEKL. The CDR3 nucleotides read TGCGCCAGCAGCCTTAGTCCGAGGACAGGGGTGTCTGGGGCCAACGTCCTGACTTTC. This translates into CASSLSPRTGVSGANVLTF.

The chain links TRBV12-3 or TRBV12-4 to TRBJ2-3; the D is unclear. The V end lost 5 bases, the J end lost 4 bases, and 25 bases lay between the germline ends. This CDR3 has 18 amino acids. CDR3 residues: CASSEAPVGLRTADTQYF. The CDR3 bases are TGTGCCAGCAGTGAAGCACCTGTAGGGCTCCGGACCGCAGATACGCAGTATTTT.

This clonotype occurred a few times. The chain joins TRBV15 to TRBJ1-1; 7 bases line up with TRBD1. CDR1 LNHNV and CDR2 YYDKDF come from the germline V gene (reference sequence). V trimming: 9 bases; J trimming: 5 bases; junction bases outside the gene matches: 12. CDR3 length: 14 residues. The CDR3 DNA reads as TGTGCCACGGGACAGCGGAACCTTAGGACTGAAGCTTTCTTT. It is translated as CATGQRNLRTEAFF.

This clonotype has ten or more counts. This chain uses TRBV4-2 with TRBJ2-1; D is unresolved. The length of the CDR3 is 14 residues. Trimming stripped 3 bases from V and 0 bases from J, with 6 bases between. Looked up from germline, CDR1 is LGHNA and CDR2 is YNFKEQ. As DNA, the CDR3 is TGTGCCAGCAGCCACGGCCGCTCCTACAATGAGCAGTTCTTC. It codes for CASSHGRSYNEQFF.

The chain joins TRBV20-1 to TRBJ1-2; D might be TRBD1 (6 bases). V was trimmed by 4 bases and J by 8 bases, leaving 20 bases between them. CDR1 and CDR2 (germline): DFQATT, SNEGSKA (reference sequence). The CDR3 loop spans 14 amino acids. The CDR3 loop reads CSAIPGQTMEGYTF. The CDR3 region has the DNA TGCAGTGCTATCCCGGGACAAACCATGGAAGGCTACACCTTC.